Included here is one T cell receptor beta chain sequence, with context. This record belongs to a study of blood T cell repertoires in COVID-19. The length of the CDR3 is 13 residues. The germline V and J ends were trimmed by 6 bases and 3 bases, with 12 bases remaining between them. Generated by immunoSEQ multiplex PCR, the TCRdb table keeps only in-frame clones and is missing some. The repertoire includes about 220,000 clones, 86% of them detected once, and under 4% sits in the top ten. The sequence came from a woman between 40 and 55 years old with acute COVID-19. V usage is TRBV12-3 or TRBV12-4 and J usage is TRBJ2-7, with D maybe TRBD1 (5 bases). Sequencing was done on a sample of PBMCs or T cells enriched from blood (not recorded which). CDR3 coding DNA: TGTGCCAGCAGCCCAGGGCCCGTCTACGAGCAGTACGTC. This gives the protein CASSPGPVYEQYV.